Each of the 28 T cell receptor beta chains below was sequenced from the same sample in a study of blood T cell repertoires in COVID-19. Measured with immunoSEQ multiplex PCR; TCRdb has only the in-frame clones, and not every one. Of approximately 200,000 clones in the sample, under 90% were seen once. Sequenced: peripheral blood. These receptors came from a woman aged 80 or over with COVID-19, enrolled during active disease.

The rearrangement joins TRBV4-3 to TRBJ1-4, with a tentative D call TRBD1 (5 bases). The V end lost 0 bases, the J end lost 8 bases, and 16 bases lay between the germline ends. The germline CDR1 and CDR2 sequences are LGHNA and YSLEER. The CDR3 is made up of 16 amino acids. As DNA, the CDR3 is TGCGCCAGCAGCCAAGATACCTCCCTGGGGCAGGAAAAACTGTTTTTT. It yields the protein CASSQDTSLGQEKLFF.

The chain joins TRBV28 to TRBJ1-1, with D possibly matching TRBD1 (6 bases). This CDR3 is built from 15 residues. Germline CDR1 MDHEN, CDR2 SYDVKM. V was cut by 6 bases and J by 7 bases, with 21 bases left in between. For the CDR3, the DNA is TGTGCCAGCAGCCAACCCCCGACAGGTTCTAATGAAGCTTTCTTT. Protein sequence: CASSQPPTGSNEAFF.

The J gene is TRBJ2-5, the V gene TRBV18; 7 bases are a match to TRBD1. CDR3 length equals 14 residues. The germline V gene encodes CDR1 KGHSH and CDR2 LQKENI. The trim removed 3 bases at V and 1 base at J, leaving 2 bases unmatched. In DNA, the CDR3 is TGTGCCAGCTCACCGGGACAGACCCAAGAGACCCAGTACTTC. Its protein is CASSPGQTQETQYF.

The chain couples TRBV6-2 or TRBV6-3 to TRBJ1-2; the D is unclear. The V and J ends lost 3 bases and 1 base respectively, with 6 bases between them. The CDR3 consists of 13 residues. Per germline, CDR1 MNHEY and CDR2 SVGEGT. This chain's CDR3 is CASSYSHNYGYTF. The CDR3 nucleotides are TGTGCCAGCAGTTATTCCCATAACTATGGCTACACCTTC.

The table lists this clone with a few counts. The chain has TRBV7-2 and TRBJ2-2, with a weak D call TRBD2 (7 bases). V lost 4 bases to trimming and J lost 4 bases, with 10 bases between them. Germline assignment: CDR1 SGHTA and CDR2 FQGNSA. The CDR3 is made up of 14 amino acids. CDR3 coding DNA: TGTGCCAGCAGCTCGCGGGGGCGCACCGGGGAGCTGTTTTTT. Encoded protein: CASSSRGRTGELFF.

This clone turned up a few times. The CDR3 here is CASSDLAGVGTDTQYF. The CDR3 DNA follows: TGCGCCAGCAGTGATCTAGCGGGGGTTGGCACAGATACGCAGTATTTT. V is TRBV10-2 and J is TRBJ2-3; 10 bases align to TRBD2. This CDR3 is 16 amino acids long. CDR1 and CDR2 (germline): WSHSY, SAAADI. Losses at the gene ends were 3 bases for V and 1 base for J; bases not matched to a gene: 4.

This chain links TRBV27 with TRBJ2-1; TRBD2 agrees at 11 bases. Germline V gene lookup returns CDR1 MNHEY and CDR2 SMNVEV (reference sequence). CDR3 size: 17 residues. Trimming at V came to 4 bases and at J to 5 bases, leaving 10 bases not matched to a gene. The CDR3 region is CASSSRLAGNLNNEQFF. For the CDR3, the DNA is TGTGCCAGCAGTTCCCGACTAGCGGGGAACCTAAACAATGAGCAGTTCTTC.

V is TRBV28 and J is TRBJ1-1; 7 nucleotides align to TRBD1. V was clipped by 3 bases and J by 6 bases; unmatched bases: 4. Germline V gene lookup returns CDR1 MDHEN and CDR2 SYDVKM. The CDR3 contains 13 residues. CDR3 sequence (DNA): TGTGCCAGCAGTTTCCTTGGGACAGCTGAAGCTTTCTTT. Translating gives CASSFLGTAEAFF.

The V call is TRBV4-1, the J call TRBJ1-2; 7 nucleotides agree with TRBD1. The germline CDR1 and CDR2 sequences are MGHRA and YSYEKL. The V gene end was trimmed by 4 bases and the J gene end by 3 bases; junction bases not matched to a gene: 2. The CDR3 sequence is 13 residues long. In nucleotides, the CDR3 is TGCGCCAGCAGCCCTCAGGGGGACTATGGCTACACCTTC. Protein sequence: CASSPQGDYGYTF.

The chain links TRBV9 to TRBJ1-1, with D possibly matching TRBD1 (5 bases). Germline V gene data show CDR1 as SGDLS and CDR2 as YYNGEE. Trimming stripped 3 bases from V and 0 bases from J, with 15 bases between. The CDR3 length is 16 residues. The CDR3 region has the DNA TGTGCCAGCAGCGAACCAACGGGGGGGGTGAACACTGAAGCTTTCTTT. Translation gives CASSEPTGGVNTEAFF.

The CDR3 loop reads CATSGTGTYNEQFF. The DNA for the CDR3 is TGTGCCACCTCCGGGACAGGGACGTACAATGAGCAGTTCTTC. This rearrangement joins TRBV24-1 to TRBJ2-1, with TRBD1 matching 9 bases. CDR1 is KGHDR and CDR2 is SFDVKD in the germline V gene. The J segment lost 4 bases and the V segment lost 9 bases, leaving 6 bases of the junction unmatched. This CDR3 has 14 residues.

This clone occurred a few times. The rearrangement joins TRBV5-1 to TRBJ2-7; TRBD1 might be the D (6 bases). The V gene's germline CDR1 is SGHRS and CDR2 YFSETQ. This CDR3 spans 15 amino acids. Trimming removed 4 bases at V and 3 bases at J, with 17 bases between. Here the CDR3 reads CASSQGQPNNYEQYV. The CDR3 bases are TGCGCCAGCAGCCAAGGACAGCCTAATAACTACGAGCAGTACGTC.

This rearrangement joins TRBV19 to TRBJ2-5, with D tentatively TRBD1 (6 bases). The CDR3 is made up of 14 amino acids. Germline-derived CDR1 and CDR2 are LNHDA and SQIVND (reference sequence). The V gene lost 5 bases and the J gene lost 4 bases, with 14 bases spanning the gap. CDR3 loop: CASSQQGDRETQYF. The CDR3 DNA is TGTGCCAGTAGTCAACAGGGAGACAGAGAGACCCAGTACTTC.

The chain couples TRBV29-1 to TRBJ2-2; 11 bases line up with TRBD1. Germline loops: CDR1 SQVTM, CDR2 ANQGSEA. J was trimmed by 3 bases and V by 2 bases; bases with no gene match: 14. The CDR3 is 19 residues long. The DNA for the CDR3 is TGCAGCGTTGAACAAATACCGGGACAGGGGGTTAGGCACACCGGGGAGCTGTTTTTT. Residues: CSVEQIPGQGVRHTGELFF.

The V gene is TRBV6-1, the J gene TRBJ1-2; D call uncertain. The CDR3 has 11 amino acids. CDR1 is MNHNS, CDR2 SASEGT, per germline. Trimming took off 3 bases at V and 4 bases at J, with 3 bases between the two ends. The CDR3 DNA reads TGTGCCAGCAGTGACAGCTATGGCTACACCTTC. Translating gives CASSDSYGYTF.

The chain employs TRBV19 and TRBJ2-4; TRBD2 matches at 15 bases. The junction had 7 bases not matched to a gene; V was cut back by 9 bases and J by 7 bases. This CDR3 has 15 amino acids. CDR1 is LNHDA and CDR2 is SQIVND in the germline V gene (reference sequence). CDR3 nucleotide sequence: TGTGCCAGCTGTCGGACTAGCGGGGGGGCGAACATTCAGTACTTC. Its protein is CASCRTSGGANIQYF.

This chain links TRBV11-2 with TRBJ1-3; D perhaps matches TRBD1 (5 bases). There are 16 residues in the CDR3. In germline, CDR1 is SGHAT, CDR2 FQNNGV. Trimming pared 0 bases from V and 0 bases from J, leaving 9 bases between. Written as DNA, the CDR3 is TGTGCCAGCAGCTTAGATCTGGGGGGCTCTGGAAACACCATATATTTT. This sequence encodes CASSLDLGGSGNTIYF.

This clone appeared a few times. The J gene is TRBJ2-7, the V gene TRBV5-1, with no clear D. The germline CDR1 and CDR2 sequences are SGHRS and YFSETQ. CDR3 length equals 15 residues. V dropped 0 bases and J dropped 7 bases, with 17 bases sitting between them. CDR3 in amino acids: CASSLAPTEPREQYV. CDR3 DNA: TGCGCCAGCAGCTTGGCACCGACGGAGCCTAGGGAGCAGTACGTC.

This clone has just one count. The V call is TRBV29-1, the J call TRBJ2-7; TRBD1 agrees at 9 bases. Losses at the gene ends were 8 bases for V and 2 bases for J; bases not matched to a gene: 7. This CDR3 has 13 amino acids. Germline V gene sequence: CDR1 SQVTM, CDR2 ANQGSEA. The CDR3 is CSYGTGFTYEQYF. The CDR3 bases are TGCAGCTACGGGACAGGGTTTACCTACGAGCAGTACTTC.

CDR3 in amino acids: CSVEGGGRYYGYTF. DNA of the CDR3: TGCAGCGTTGAAGGGGGCGGTCGGTACTATGGCTACACCTTC. The genes are TRBV29-1 and TRBJ1-2; a possible D gene is TRBD1 (5 bases). Trimming left V 1 base short and J 3 bases short, with 12 bases between. CDR1 SQVTM and CDR2 ANQGSEA come from the germline V gene. This CDR3 has 14 residues.

V and J are TRBV5-1 and TRBJ2-3; D ambiguous. The CDR3 sequence is 13 residues long. V lost 4 bases, J lost 0 bases, and 6 bases lay in between. Germline CDR1 reads SGHRS; CDR2 reads YFSETQ. The CDR3 region is CASSPVSTDTQYF. CDR3 nucleotide sequence: TGCGCCAGCAGCCCGGTAAGCACAGATACGCAGTATTTT.

The chain links TRBV7-9 to TRBJ1-3, with D uncertain. The CDR3 is made up of 14 amino acids. Germline values: CDR1 SEHNR, CDR2 FQNEAQ (reference sequence). V dropped 5 bases and J dropped 0 bases, with 8 bases sitting between them. The CDR3 loop reads CASSPTSSGNTIYF. The CDR3 coding sequence is TGTGCCAGCAGCCCGACAAGCTCTGGAAACACCATATATTTT. Based on the CDR3 plus reference TRBV7-9 and TRBJ1-3, the full variable domain is DTGVSQNPRHKITKRGQNVTFRCDPISEHNRLYWYRQTLGQGPEFLTYFQNEAQLEKSRLLSDRFSAERPKGSFSTLEIQRTEQGDSAMYLCASSPTSSGNTIYFGEGSWLTVV.

This rearrangement joins TRBV6-2 or TRBV6-3 to TRBJ2-3; possibly TRBD2 for D (5 bases). Germline V lookup: CDR1 MNHEY, CDR2 SVGEGT. This CDR3 is built from 14 residues. V lost 7 bases, J lost 4 bases, and 15 bases lay in between. The CDR3 DNA reads as TGTGCCAGCACCCCGGGGAGCTACGCAGATACGCAGTATTTT. Residues: CASTPGSYADTQYF.

This chain uses TRBV5-5 with TRBJ1-2, with 9 bases matching TRBD1. The germline V gene encodes CDR1 SGHKS and CDR2 YYEKEE (reference sequence). V lost 5 bases to trimming and J lost 5 bases; unmatched junction nucleotides: 10. This CDR3 contains 15 residues. CDR3 nucleotides: TGTGCCAGCAGTTCTGGACAGGGGTTAGGGTATGGCTACACCTTC. Translated, it gives CASSSGQGLGYGYTF.

This clone showed up just once. The chain recombines TRBV9 with TRBJ2-1, with D tentatively TRBD1 (6 bases). This CDR3 has 12 residues. Germline V lookup: CDR1 SGDLS, CDR2 YYNGEE. Deletions cut 4 bases from V and 8 bases from J, with 10 bases between. The CDR3 protein is CASSQQGYEQFF. The CDR3 DNA sequence: TGTGCCAGCAGCCAACAGGGCTATGAGCAGTTCTTC.

This clone was seen only once. The CDR3 nucleotides read TGTGCCAGCAGTCCCTTCGTAGCGGGGGGGCCGGAGACCCAGTACTTC. The encoded protein is CASSPFVAGGPETQYF. This chain joins TRBV2 and TRBJ2-5; 11 nucleotides align to TRBD2. Germline lookup yields CDR1 SNHLY and CDR2 FYNNEI. V shed 5 bases and J 5 bases; nucleotides not matched to a gene: 10. CDR3 length: 16 amino acids. Full variable domain (outside the CDR3, taken from reference TRBV2 and TRBJ2-5): EPEVTQTPSHQVTQMGQEVILRCVPISNHLYFYWYRQILGQKVEFLVSFYNNEISEKSEIFDDQFSVERPDGSNFTLKIRSTKLEDSAMYFCASSPFVAGGPETQYFGPGTRLLVL.

This chain joins TRBV4-1 and TRBJ2-7; maybe TRBD1 (6 bases). The germline gives CDR1 MGHRA, CDR2 YSYEKL. V lost 1 base, J lost 2 bases, and 18 bases lay in between. This CDR3 is built from 17 residues. For the CDR3, the DNA is TGCGCCAGCAGCCAAGCCGCGACAGGAATAGGCACCTACGAGCAGTACTTC. It yields the protein CASSQAATGIGTYEQYF.

The chain couples TRBV7-3 to TRBJ2-2; 9 bases fit TRBD1. V lost 6 bases and J lost 8; bases outside the gene matches: 7. Germline values: CDR1 SGHTA, CDR2 FQGTGA. This CDR3 region has 14 residues. The CDR3: CASRPTGGAGELFF. The CDR3 nucleotides are TGTGCCAGCAGACCTACAGGGGGCGCGGGGGAGCTGTTTTTT. Based on the CDR3 plus reference TRBV7-3 and TRBJ2-2, the full variable domain is GAGVSQTPSNKVTEKGKYVELRCDPISGHTALYWYRQSLGQGPEFLIYFQGTGAADDSGLPNDRFFAVRPEGSVSTLKIQRTERGDSAVYLCASRPTGGAGELFFGEGSRLTVL.